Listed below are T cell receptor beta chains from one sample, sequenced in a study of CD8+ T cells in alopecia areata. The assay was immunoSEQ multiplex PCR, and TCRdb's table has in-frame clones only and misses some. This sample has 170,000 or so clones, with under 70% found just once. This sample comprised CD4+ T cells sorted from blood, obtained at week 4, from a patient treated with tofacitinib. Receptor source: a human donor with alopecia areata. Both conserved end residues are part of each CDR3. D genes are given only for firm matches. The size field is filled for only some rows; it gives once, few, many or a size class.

TGTGCCAGTAGTGCATGGAAGATTGAGGGTGGCTACACCTTC CASSAWKIEGGYTF TRBJ1-2 - TRBV19 - 14
TGTGCCACCAGCAGGGGTGGAGGGCCGTCGCCCTTTGGAGGCTACACCTTC CATSRGGGPSPFGGYTF TRBJ1-2 - TRBV15 - 17
TGTGCCAGCAGCTTGAGCCTTGAGGACGAGCAGTACTTC CASSLSLEDEQYF TRBJ2-7 - TRBV5-4 - 13
TGCAGCGTAGACAGGGTTCAGAGCACCGGGGAGCTGTTTTTT CSVDRVQSTGELFF TRBJ2-2 TRBD1 TRBV29-1 few 14
TGTGCCAGCAGCTTAGGGGGGGCGTCCTACGAGCAGTACTTC CASSLGGASYEQYF TRBJ2-7 - TRBV7-2 - 14
TGTGCCACCAGCAGAGAGCAGGGGCAGACCCAGTACTTC CATSREQGQTQYF TRBJ2-5 - TRBV15 - 13
TGTGCCAGCAGTGAATTGGGCACTTCCTACGAGCAGTACTTC CASSELGTSYEQYF TRBJ2-7 - TRBV25-1 - 14
TGTGCCAGCAGCCAAGATCGAGGGCCTCGCGAGCTGTTTTTT CASSQDRGPRELFF TRBJ2-2 - TRBV4-2 few 14
TGTGCCAGCAGTCGGGGAACAAGCTCCTATAATTCACCCCTCCACTTT CASSRGTSSYNSPLHF TRBJ1-6 - TRBV27 - 16
TGTGCCAGCAGTGGAGCAGGGGTCAGCAATCAGCCCCAGCATTTT CASSGAGVSNQPQHF TRBJ1-5 - TRBV2 - 15
TGTTCTTATAGTTCAGAGACACAAGAGACCCAGTACTTC CSYSSETQETQYF TRBJ2-5 - TRBV29-1 - 13
TGCAGCGCCTACGACGGGGAGCTGTTTTTT CSAYDGELFF TRBJ2-2 - TRBV29-1 - 10
TGTGCCTGGAGCGTCCCGGGAAGACATACGCAGTATTTT CAWSVPGRHTQYF TRBJ2-3 - TRBV30 - 13
TGCGCCAGCAGCTTGGTATCGCAGGGGTTAGATACGCAGTATTTT CASSLVSQGLDTQYF TRBJ2-3 - TRBV5-1 - 15
TGCAGCGCCGACTGGGGGAATGAGCAGTTCTTC CSADWGNEQFF TRBJ2-1 - TRBV29-1 medium-sized 11
TGTGCCTGGAGTGGTCCGGGACTAGCAGAGTTCTTC CAWSGPGLAEFF TRBJ2-1 TRBD2 TRBV30 - 12
TGTGCCAGCAGCAAGGGACAGGGCGGGGGTGAAAAACTGTTTTTT CASSKGQGGGEKLFF TRBJ1-4 TRBD1 TRBV9 - 15
TGTGCCAGCAGTCTCGACAGGGCGGGCTCCTACGAGCAGTACTTC CASSLDRAGSYEQYF TRBJ2-7 TRBD1 TRBV6-5 - 15
TGTGCCAGCAGTTTATCGGTGACAGTTAACTATGGCTACACCTTC CASSLSVTVNYGYTF TRBJ1-2 - TRBV27 - 15
TGTGCCAGCAGTCGTACAGTCTACGAGCAGTACTTC CASSRTVYEQYF TRBJ2-7 - TRBV11-2 - 12
TGTGCCAGCAGTATAGCGGGGGCGAGCTCCTACGAGCAGTACTTC CASSIAGASSYEQYF TRBJ2-7 TRBD2 TRBV6-5 few 15
TGCAGCGTTGTCATCCAGGGAGGTCGTGGCTACACCTTC CSVVIQGGRGYTF TRBJ1-2 - TRBV29-1 few 13
TGTGCCAGCAGCGAAACAGTGGGCATTCGGGAGACCCAGTACTTC CASSETVGIRETQYF TRBJ2-5 - TRBV7-9 - 15
TGCAGCGTCATAACTGCCAGCACAGATACGCAGTATTTT CSVITASTDTQYF TRBJ2-3 - TRBV29-1 - 13
TGCGCCAGCAGGCCGGACAGGGGGAAGTGGTCACCCCTCCACTTT CASRPDRGKWSPLHF TRBJ1-6 TRBD1 TRBV5-1 - 15
TGCAGCGTTGGGCCCACCTTCGGAGAGCAGTACTTC CSVGPTFGEQYF TRBJ2-7 - TRBV29-1 - 12
TGCAGCGTTGAAACAGGCTATGGCTACACCTTC CSVETGYGYTF TRBJ1-2 - TRBV29-1 - 11
TGTGCCAGCAGTGAAGCGGCGTGGGGGATGCCGTTAACCGGGGAGCTGTTTTTT CASSEAAWGMPLTGELFF TRBJ2-2 - TRBV2 - 18
TGCGCCAGCAGCCAAGCTCTGGCCCGAGGTAGCAATCAGCCCCAGCATTTT CASSQALARGSNQPQHF TRBJ1-5 - TRBV4-1 once 17